The subject of this entry is one T cell receptor (beta chain). The data were produced by immunoSEQ multiplex PCR, yet TCRdb's version contains in-frame clones alone and is incomplete. The sample carries hundreds of thousands of clones, 88% recorded once. Participants were aged about 18 to 100 years from around 24 US areas. In the 2 weeks before study entry, exposed participants met a COVID-19 case, which was PCR-confirmed or clinician-diagnosed. This sample is drawn from a study of blood T cell repertoires in COVID-19. Overall study context: Samples taken during acute and convalescent COVID-19 were collected in the United States, Italy and Spain.

The sample consisted of PBMCs or T cells enriched from blood (not recorded which). This clonotype was sampled from a woman under 30 who had been exposed to COVID-19.

The chain's CDR3 is CASSFLFVTGELFF. As DNA, the CDR3 is TGTGCCAGCAGCTTCCTCTTTGTGACCGGGGAGCTGTTTTTT. This chain links TRBV7-2 with TRBJ2-2; no clear D. The germline V gene encodes CDR1 SGHTA and CDR2 FQGNSA. The length of the CDR3 is 14 residues. Deletions cut 3 bases from V and 5 bases from J, with 10 bases between.